The 28 T cell receptor beta chains given below trace back to one sample, sequenced in a study of breast tumors, draining lymph nodes, adjacent tissues. A single record per CDR3 protein comes from TCRdb applying MiXCR to the multiplex PCR reads. The sample lists tens of thousands of distinct CDR3 sequences, 23% occurring once. Sequenced material: breast tumor tissue. The receptors come from a female donor with breast cancer. Some clones in this sample may be carry-over from other donors' samples.

The V and J genes are TRBV13 and TRBJ2-7, with D possibly being TRBD2 (5 bases). Germline CDR1 PRHDT, CDR2 FYEKMQ (reference sequence). The length of the CDR3 is 13 residues. The V and J ends lost 6 bases and 3 bases respectively, with 12 bases between them. This CDR3 reads CASRFADYYEQYF. CDR3 bases: TGTGCCAGCAGGTTCGCCGACTACTACGAGCAGTACTTC.

This clonotype has at least ten counts. This chain connects TRBV2 to TRBJ2-2, with 9 bases matching TRBD2. From germline, CDR1 is SNHLY and CDR2 FYNNEI. J was trimmed by 6 bases and V by 7 bases; bases with no gene match: 9. This CDR3 region has 15 residues. This CDR3 reads CASTSKGLAPGELFF. The CDR3 DNA is TGTGCCAGCACCTCGAAGGGACTAGCCCCCGGGGAGCTGTTTTTT.

This chain uses TRBV6-5 with TRBJ1-1; perhaps TRBD1 as D (6 bases). V lost 0 bases and J 7 bases, leaving 18 bases between the germline ends. The CDR3 extends over 16 amino acids. Germline V CDR1 and CDR2: MNHEY, SVGAGI. The CDR3 nucleotides are TGTGCCAGCAGTTACTCGACAATCAGGGGCCAGTTTGAAGCTTTCTTT. Translated, it gives CASSYSTIRGQFEAFF.

This clonotype was seen at least ten times. V is TRBV6-6 and J is TRBJ1-4; D perhaps matches TRBD1 (6 bases). The CDR3 spans 15 residues. Trimming removed 4 bases from V and 1 base from J, with 10 bases in between. CDR1 and CDR2 from the germline V gene are MNHNY and SVGAGI (reference sequence). This CDR3 is CASSSQQGTNEKLFF. The CDR3 DNA sequence: TGTGCCAGCAGTTCCCAACAGGGAACTAATGAAAAACTGTTTTTT.

The chain has TRBV6-6 and TRBJ1-1; D remains ambiguous. Per the germline V gene, CDR1 is MNHNY and CDR2 is SVGAGI (reference sequence). Trimming cost V 8 bases and J 3 bases, with 13 bases left between them. The CDR3 has 13 amino acids. This CDR3 reads CASGPQTDTEAFF. DNA of the CDR3: TGTGCCAGCGGTCCTCAAACGGACACTGAAGCTTTCTTT.

There are many counts of this clonotype. The gene calls are TRBV18 and TRBJ2-2; D gene uncertain. The CDR3 covers 14 residues. V lost 2 bases and J 4 bases, leaving 8 bases between the germline ends. Germline CDR1 KGHSH, CDR2 LQKENI. This chain's CDR3 is CASSPSGATGELFF. CDR3 nucleotides: TGTGCCAGCTCACCATCGGGCGCCACCGGGGAGCTGTTTTTT.

This chain connects TRBV27 to TRBJ1-4; no clear D. This CDR3 is built from 15 residues. V was pared by 7 bases and J by 0 bases, with 12 bases between. Germline CDR1 MNHEY, CDR2 SMNVEV (reference sequence). The CDR3 bases are TGTGCCAGCAAAATGAACGGTGCAACTAATGAAAAACTGTTTTTT. Amino acids: CASKMNGATNEKLFF.

In its sample, this clonotype was seen many times. CDR3 in amino acids: CSAREGLYTGELFF. DNA of the CDR3: TGCAGTGCTAGGGAGGGCCTGTACACCGGGGAGCTGTTTTTT. This chain joins TRBV20-1 and TRBJ2-2, with D possibly matching TRBD2 (6 bases). There are 14 residues in the CDR3. Trimming cost V 3 bases and J 3 bases, with 11 bases left between them. The V gene's germline CDR1 is DFQATT and CDR2 SNEGSKA (reference sequence).

As to this clonotype: This may come from a read error, since a much larger clone is one base off. The CDR3 spells CASSVRGGGELFF. In nucleotides, the CDR3 is TGTGCCAGCAGTGTAAGGGGAGGCGGGGAGCTGTTTTTT. The genes are TRBV6-1 and TRBJ2-2; D possibly corresponds to TRBD2 (6 bases). The V gene's germline CDR1 is MNHNS and CDR2 SASEGT. Deletions cut 4 bases from V and 7 bases from J, with 10 bases between. The CDR3 sequence is 13 residues long.

Comment on this clonotype: This may come from a read error, since a much larger clone is one base off. The chain recombines TRBV10-2 with TRBJ2-1; D perhaps matches TRBD1 (5 bases). The CDR3 totals 13 residues. The ends were cut back, 2 bases at V and 7 bases at J, with 9 bases in the middle. Germline values: CDR1 WSHSY, CDR2 SAAADI. This CDR3 is CASSEGPGNEQFF. CDR3 coding DNA: TGCGCCAGCAGTGAGGGACCAGGGAATGAGCAGTTCTTC.

This chain connects TRBV6-5 to TRBJ2-1; no reliable D call. The CDR3 length is 12 residues. V dropped 3 bases and J dropped 9 bases, with 9 bases sitting between them. The germline CDR1 and CDR2 sequences are MNHEY and SVGAGI. CDR3 loop: CASSYTVCEQFF. The CDR3 nucleotides read TGTGCCAGCAGTTATACCGTCTGTGAGCAGTTCTTC.

The chain links TRBV28 to TRBJ1-5, with D uncertain. V lost 2 bases and J 5 bases, leaving 1 base between the germline ends. Germline V gene lookup returns CDR1 MDHEN and CDR2 SYDVKM. CDR3 size: 11 residues. The CDR3 spells CASSLHQPQHF. CDR3 nucleotide sequence: TGTGCCAGCAGTTTACATCAGCCCCAGCATTTT.

This clonotype was seen repeatedly, ten times or more. The chain employs TRBV20-1 and TRBJ2-7; D assignment may be TRBD1 or TRBD2 (5 bases each). Germline CDR1 reads DFQATT; CDR2 reads SNEGSKA (reference sequence). CDR3 length equals 13 residues. Trimming shortened V by 4 bases and J by 4 bases, and 14 bases separated the two germline ends. The CDR3 reads CSAKGPLPYEQYF. The CDR3 DNA reads TGCAGTGCTAAGGGACCACTCCCTTACGAGCAGTACTTC.

This clonotype was recorded at least ten times. The rearrangement links TRBV20-1 to TRBJ2-7; perhaps TRBD2 as D (7 bases). V lost 3 bases to trimming and J lost 2 bases, with 26 bases between them. CDR1 and CDR2 (germline): DFQATT, SNEGSKA (reference sequence). The CDR3 spans 18 residues. The CDR3 nucleotides are TGCAGTGCTAGTGCTCCTCTTGGATCGGGGGGCTCACCCTACGAGCAGTACTTC. Amino acids: CSASAPLGSGGSPYEQYF.

There are many counts of this clonotype. CDR3 sequence: CAISESLGAGGHANTGELFF. CDR3 nucleotide sequence: TGTGCCATCAGTGAGTCTTTGGGAGCGGGGGGCCACGCGAACACCGGGGAGCTGTTTTTT. The V and J genes are TRBV10-3 and TRBJ2-2; TRBD2 agrees at 9 bases. There are 20 residues in the CDR3. Germline values: CDR1 ENHRY, CDR2 SYGVKD. Losses at the gene ends were 0 bases for V and 0 bases for J; bases not matched to a gene: 11.

The table lists this clonotype with a few counts. The chain joins TRBV25-1 to TRBJ2-4; possibly TRBD1 for D (7 bases). The CDR3 has 13 residues. V was cut by 8 bases and J by 6 bases, with 14 bases left in between. Germline V gene sequence: CDR1 MGHDK, CDR2 SYGVNS. For the CDR3, the DNA is TGTGCCAGCCTTGACAGGGAGGTAAACATTCAGTACTTC. Its protein is CASLDREVNIQYF. Full variable domain (rest looked up from reference TRBV25-1 and TRBJ2-4): EADIYQTPRYLVIGTGKKITLECSQTMGHDKMYWYQQDPGMELHLIHYSYGVNSTEKGDLSSESTVSRIRTEHFPLTLESARPSHTSQYLCASLDREVNIQYFGAGTRLSVL.

Details on this clonotype: An end of the junction does not agree with germline; a read error may underlie this. The chain couples TRBV7-3 to TRBJ2-7; 9 bases are a match to TRBD1. The CDR3 length is 17 residues. CDR1 is SGHTA and CDR2 is FQGTGA in the germline V gene. DNA of the CDR3: TGTGCCAGCAGCTTCTCCCCGAACAGGGGGCGGCCCTACGAGCAGTGCTTC. Translation: CASSFSPNRGRPYEQCF.

This clonotype was detected ten times or more. The gene calls are TRBV2 and TRBJ1-6; D unresolved. V lost 6 bases and J lost 6, with 15 bases in between. The germline V gene has CDR1 SNHLY and CDR2 FYNNEI. This CDR3 is built from 15 residues. CDR3 coding DNA: TGTGCCAGCAGGACCTGGACCACTACTAATTCACCCCTCCACTTT. It is translated as CASRTWTTTNSPLHF.

Many counts were recorded for this clonotype. The V call is TRBV4-1, the J call TRBJ1-4; 9 nucleotides line up with TRBD1. The junction had 11 bases not matched to a gene; V was cut back by 2 bases and J by 7 bases. Germline CDR1 is MGHRA and CDR2 is YSYEKL. The CDR3 is 17 amino acids. The CDR3 spells CASSQSQPGTGFEKLFF. The CDR3 DNA follows: TGCGCCAGCAGCCAAAGCCAACCCGGGACAGGGTTTGAAAAACTGTTTTTT.

This clonotype was detected many times. The chain uses TRBV30 and TRBJ2-3; TRBD2 matches at 13 bases. Trimming removed 2 bases from V and 6 bases from J; junction bases left unmatched: 5. Germline V CDR1 and CDR2: GTSNPN, SVGIG (reference sequence). This CDR3 is built from 15 residues. The CDR3 nucleotides are TGTGCCTGGAGTTATACTAGCGGGGGGGCGGATACGCAGTATTTT. Its protein product is CAWSYTSGGADTQYF.

This clonotype was detected a few times. The chain links TRBV5-5 to TRBJ2-2, with TRBD2 as a possible D gene (5 bases). The V end lost 0 bases, the J end lost 0 bases, and 12 bases lay between the germline ends. CDR3 length equals 17 residues. The germline gives CDR1 SGHKS, CDR2 YYEKEE (reference sequence). DNA of the CDR3: TGTGCCAGCAGCTTGGAGCGGCATGCACCGAACACCGGGGAGCTGTTTTTT. This sequence encodes CASSLERHAPNTGELFF.

Turning to this clonotype: With a much larger clone just one base away, this may be a read error. The chain has TRBV28 and TRBJ2-3; D might be TRBD1 (5 bases). The CDR3 extends over 13 amino acids. V lost 6 bases and J 4 bases, leaving 11 bases between the germline ends. From germline, CDR1 is MDHEN and CDR2 SYDVKM. The CDR3 coding sequence is TGTGCCAGCAGGATAGACAGCGCAGATACGCAGTATTTT. It specifies CASRIDSADTQYF.

As for this clonotype: This may be a read error, as it is one base from a much larger clone. Since no conserved phenylalanine or tryptophan closes the CDR3, a read error is the likely cause. The rearrangement uses TRBV20-1 and TRBJ2-2; TRBD2 matches at 10 bases. The CDR3 spans 15 residues. Germline V gene lookup returns CDR1 DFQATT and CDR2 SNEGSKA (reference sequence). V dropped 2 bases and J dropped 7; count of bases not matched to a gene: 7. The CDR3 DNA follows: TGCAGTGCTAGAAAGGGGACTAGCGTGGGCGGGGAGCTGTTTCTT. It encodes CSARKGTSVGGELFL.

The gene calls are TRBV30 and TRBJ2-1; D may be TRBD1 (6 bases). V was trimmed by 1 base and J by 3 bases, leaving 19 bases between them. CDR3 length: 17 amino acids. Looked up from germline, CDR1 is GTSNPN and CDR2 is SVGIG (reference sequence). As DNA, the CDR3 is TGTGCCTGGAGTGGGGACAAACTCAACATAAACTACAATGAGCAGTTCTTC. Amino acid sequence: CAWSGDKLNINYNEQFF.

This clonotype occurred many times. V usage is TRBV7-8 and J usage is TRBJ2-7; 14 positions match TRBD2. J was trimmed by 3 bases and V by 5 bases; bases with no gene match: 3. CDR3 length: 15 residues. Germline V lookup: CDR1 SGHVS, CDR2 FQNEAQ. Here the CDR3 reads CASSHGTSGGYEQYF. The CDR3 DNA follows: TGTGCCAGCAGCCACGGGACTAGCGGGGGCTACGAGCAGTACTTC.

This clonotype was counted ten times or more. The chain carries TRBV12-3 or TRBV12-4 and TRBJ2-2, with D tentatively TRBD2 (5 bases). The CDR3 consists of 12 residues. V lost 7 bases and J 4 bases, leaving 7 bases between the germline ends. CDR3 protein: CASNGITGELFF. The DNA for the CDR3 is TGTGCCAGCAACGGGATCACCGGGGAGCTGTTTTTT.

The sample holds many counts of this clonotype. This rearrangement joins TRBV29-1 to TRBJ2-7, with 9 nucleotides matching TRBD1. Unmatched junction bases numbered 10, after V lost 6 bases and J lost 4 bases. Germline assignment: CDR1 SQVTM and CDR2 ANQGSEA. The CDR3 sequence is 14 residues long. CDR3 amino acids: CSVGDRGGGYEQYF. CDR3 nucleotide sequence: TGCAGCGTGGGTGACAGGGGGGGGGGGTACGAGCAGTACTTC.

This clonotype has at least ten counts. The V call is TRBV7-2, the J call TRBJ2-3; 14 bases fit TRBD2. Germline-derived CDR1 and CDR2 are SGHTA and FQGNSA. V dropped 5 bases and J dropped 4; count of bases not matched to a gene: 5. This CDR3 has 16 residues. CDR3 amino acids: CASSQGLAGGSDTQYF. The CDR3 DNA reads TGTGCCAGCAGCCAAGGACTAGCGGGAGGATCAGATACGCAGTATTTT.